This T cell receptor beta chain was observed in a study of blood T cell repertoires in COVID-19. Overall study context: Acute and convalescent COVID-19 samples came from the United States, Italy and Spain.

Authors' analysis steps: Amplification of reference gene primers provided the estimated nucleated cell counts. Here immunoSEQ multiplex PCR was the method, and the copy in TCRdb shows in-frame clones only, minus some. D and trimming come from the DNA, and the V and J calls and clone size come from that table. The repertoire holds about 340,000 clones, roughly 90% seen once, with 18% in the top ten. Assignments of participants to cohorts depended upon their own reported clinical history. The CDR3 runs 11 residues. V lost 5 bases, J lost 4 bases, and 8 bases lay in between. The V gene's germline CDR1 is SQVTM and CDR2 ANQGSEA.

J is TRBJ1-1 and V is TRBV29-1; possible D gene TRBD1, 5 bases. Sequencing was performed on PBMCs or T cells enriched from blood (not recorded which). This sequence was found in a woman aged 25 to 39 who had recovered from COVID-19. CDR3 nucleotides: TGCAGCGTTCAGGGAAGCACTGAAGCTTTCTTT. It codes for CSVQGSTEAFF.